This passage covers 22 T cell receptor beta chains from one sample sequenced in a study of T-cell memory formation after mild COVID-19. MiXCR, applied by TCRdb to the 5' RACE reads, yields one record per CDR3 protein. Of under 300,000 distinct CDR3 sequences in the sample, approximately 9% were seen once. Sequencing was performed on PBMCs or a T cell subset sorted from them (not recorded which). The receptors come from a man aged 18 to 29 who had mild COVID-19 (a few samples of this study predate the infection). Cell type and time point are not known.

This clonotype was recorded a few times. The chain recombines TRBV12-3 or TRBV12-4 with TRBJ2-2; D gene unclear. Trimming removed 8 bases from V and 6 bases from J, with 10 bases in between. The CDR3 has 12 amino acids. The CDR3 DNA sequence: TGTGCCAGCTCAAGGGTCTCCGGGGAGCTGTTTTTT. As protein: CASSRVSGELFF.

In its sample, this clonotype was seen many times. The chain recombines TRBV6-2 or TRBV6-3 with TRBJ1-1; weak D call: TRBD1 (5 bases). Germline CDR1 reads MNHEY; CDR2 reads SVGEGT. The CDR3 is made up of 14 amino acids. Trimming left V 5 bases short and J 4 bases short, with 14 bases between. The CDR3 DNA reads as TGTGCCAGCAGTGCCTACAGGAGAAGCACTGAAGCTTTCTTT. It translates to CASSAYRRSTEAFF.

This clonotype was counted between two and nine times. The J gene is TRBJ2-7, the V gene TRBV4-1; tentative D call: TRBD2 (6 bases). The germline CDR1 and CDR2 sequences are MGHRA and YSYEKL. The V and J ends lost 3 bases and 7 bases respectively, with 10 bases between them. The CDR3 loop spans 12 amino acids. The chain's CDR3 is CASSHGGGEQYF. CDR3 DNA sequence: TGCGCCAGCAGCCACGGGGGAGGAGAGCAGTACTTC.

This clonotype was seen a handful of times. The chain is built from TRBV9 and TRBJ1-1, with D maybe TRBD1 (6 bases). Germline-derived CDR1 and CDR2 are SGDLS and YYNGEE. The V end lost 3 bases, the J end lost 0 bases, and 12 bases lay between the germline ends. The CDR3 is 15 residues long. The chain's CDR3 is CASSATGKLNTEAFF. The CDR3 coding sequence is TGTGCCAGCAGCGCAACAGGGAAACTGAACACTGAAGCTTTCTTT.

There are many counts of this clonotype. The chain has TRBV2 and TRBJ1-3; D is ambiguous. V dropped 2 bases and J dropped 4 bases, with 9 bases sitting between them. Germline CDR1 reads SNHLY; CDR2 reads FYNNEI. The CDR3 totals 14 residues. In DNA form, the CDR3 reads TGTGCCAGCAGTGAACCCAGGTCAGGAAACACCATATATTTT. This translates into CASSEPRSGNTIYF.

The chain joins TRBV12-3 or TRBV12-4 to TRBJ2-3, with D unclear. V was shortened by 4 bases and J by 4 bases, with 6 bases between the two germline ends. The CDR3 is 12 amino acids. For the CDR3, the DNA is TGTGCCAGCAGTTCTCATTCAGATACGCAGTATTTT. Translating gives CASSSHSDTQYF.

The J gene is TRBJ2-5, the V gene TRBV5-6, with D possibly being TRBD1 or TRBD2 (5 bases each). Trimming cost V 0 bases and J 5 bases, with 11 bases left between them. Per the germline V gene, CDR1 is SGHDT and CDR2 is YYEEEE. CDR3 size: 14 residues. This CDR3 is CASSLGRGVETQYF. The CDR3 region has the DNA TGTGCCAGCAGCTTGGGCCGGGGCGTCGAGACCCAGTACTTC.

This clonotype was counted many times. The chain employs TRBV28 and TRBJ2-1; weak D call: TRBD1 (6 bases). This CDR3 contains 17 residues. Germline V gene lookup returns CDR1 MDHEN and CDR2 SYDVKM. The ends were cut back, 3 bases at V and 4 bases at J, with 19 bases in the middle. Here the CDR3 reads CASSLVSGHVFYNEQFF. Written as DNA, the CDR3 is TGTGCCAGCAGTTTGGTGTCGGGACATGTGTTTTACAATGAGCAGTTCTTC.

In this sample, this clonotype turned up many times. Here the CDR3 DNA reads TGCAGTGCTAGAGACAGCGGAAATCAGCCCCAGCATTTT. Its translation: CSARDSGNQPQHF. The gene calls are TRBV20-1 and TRBJ1-5; the D is unclear. The ends were cut back, 0 bases at V and 4 bases at J, with 7 bases in the middle. CDR1 is DFQATT, CDR2 SNEGSKA, per germline (reference sequence). The CDR3 consists of 13 residues.

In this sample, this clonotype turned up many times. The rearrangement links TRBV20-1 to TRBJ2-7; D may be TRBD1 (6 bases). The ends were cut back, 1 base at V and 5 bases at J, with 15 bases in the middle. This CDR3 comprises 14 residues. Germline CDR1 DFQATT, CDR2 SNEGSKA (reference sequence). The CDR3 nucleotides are TGCAGTGCTAGAGCGACAGGCCCTCGCGACGAGCAGTACTTC. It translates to CSARATGPRDEQYF.

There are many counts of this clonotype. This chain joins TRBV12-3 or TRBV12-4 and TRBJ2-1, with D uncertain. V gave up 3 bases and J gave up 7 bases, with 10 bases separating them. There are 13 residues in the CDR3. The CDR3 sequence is CASSFQEWNEQFF. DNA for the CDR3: TGTGCCAGCAGTTTTCAGGAGTGGAATGAGCAGTTCTTC.

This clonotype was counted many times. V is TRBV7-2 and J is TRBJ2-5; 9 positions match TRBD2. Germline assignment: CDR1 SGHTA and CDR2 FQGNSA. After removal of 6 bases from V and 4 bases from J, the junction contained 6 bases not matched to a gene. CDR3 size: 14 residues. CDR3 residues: CASSPSGVGETQYF. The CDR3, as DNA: TGTGCCAGCAGTCCTAGCGGGGTGGGAGAGACCCAGTACTTC.

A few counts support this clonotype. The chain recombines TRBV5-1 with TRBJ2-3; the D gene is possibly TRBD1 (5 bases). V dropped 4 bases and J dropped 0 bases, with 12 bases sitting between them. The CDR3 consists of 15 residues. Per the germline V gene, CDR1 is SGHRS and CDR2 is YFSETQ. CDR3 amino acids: CASSVLQESTDTQYF. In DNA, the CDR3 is TGCGCCAGCAGCGTCCTACAGGAGAGCACAGATACGCAGTATTTT. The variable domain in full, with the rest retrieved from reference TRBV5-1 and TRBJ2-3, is KAGVTQTPRYLIKTRGQQVTLSCSPISGHRSVSWYQQTPGQGLQFLFEYFSETQRNKGNFPGRFSGRQFSNSRSEMNVSTLELGDSALYLCASSVLQESTDTQYFGPGTRLTVL.

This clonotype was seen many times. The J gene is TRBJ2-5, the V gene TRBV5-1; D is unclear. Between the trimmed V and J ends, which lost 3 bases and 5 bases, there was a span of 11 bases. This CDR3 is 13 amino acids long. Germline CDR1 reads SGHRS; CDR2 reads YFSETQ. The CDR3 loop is CASSSGPTETQYF. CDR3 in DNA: TGCGCCAGCAGCTCCGGGCCGACGGAGACCCAGTACTTC.

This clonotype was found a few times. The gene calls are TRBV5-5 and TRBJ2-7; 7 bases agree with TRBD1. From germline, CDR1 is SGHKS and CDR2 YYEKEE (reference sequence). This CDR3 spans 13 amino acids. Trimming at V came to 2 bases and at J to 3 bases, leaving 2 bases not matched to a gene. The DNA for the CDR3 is TGTGCCAGCAGCTTAGGACAGGTCTACGAGCAGTACTTC. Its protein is CASSLGQVYEQYF.

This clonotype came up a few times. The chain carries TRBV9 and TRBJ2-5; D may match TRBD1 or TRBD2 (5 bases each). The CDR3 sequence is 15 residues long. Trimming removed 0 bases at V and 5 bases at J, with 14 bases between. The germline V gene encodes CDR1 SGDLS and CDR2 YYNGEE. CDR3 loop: CASSVAGTLSETQYF. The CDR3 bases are TGTGCCAGCAGCGTAGCCGGGACCCTAAGTGAGACCCAGTACTTC.

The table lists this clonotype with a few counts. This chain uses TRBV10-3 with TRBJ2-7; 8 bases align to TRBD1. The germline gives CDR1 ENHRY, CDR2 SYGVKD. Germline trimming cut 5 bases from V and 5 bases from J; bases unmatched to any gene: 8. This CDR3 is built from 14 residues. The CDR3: CAISRDRGRDEQYV. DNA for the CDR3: TGTGCCATCAGTAGAGACAGGGGTAGGGACGAGCAGTACGTC.

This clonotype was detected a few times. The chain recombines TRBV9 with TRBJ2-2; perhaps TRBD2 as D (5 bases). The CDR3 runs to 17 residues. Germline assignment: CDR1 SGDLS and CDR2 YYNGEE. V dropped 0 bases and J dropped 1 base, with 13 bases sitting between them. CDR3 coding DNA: TGTGCCAGCAGCGTAGGAGGGATTGTAGGGAACACCGGGGAGCTGTTTTTT. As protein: CASSVGGIVGNTGELFF. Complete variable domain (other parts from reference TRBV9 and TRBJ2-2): DSGVTQTPKHLITATGQRVTLRCSPRSGDLSVYWYQQSLDQGLQFLIQYYNGEERAKGNILERFSAQQFPDLHSELNLSSLELGDSALYFCASSVGGIVGNTGELFFGEGSRLTVL.

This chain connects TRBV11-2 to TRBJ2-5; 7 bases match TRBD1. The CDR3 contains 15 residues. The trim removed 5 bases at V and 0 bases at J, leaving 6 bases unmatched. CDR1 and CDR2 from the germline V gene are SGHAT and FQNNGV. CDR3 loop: CASSAPGTDQETQYF. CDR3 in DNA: TGTGCCAGCAGCGCCCCCGGGACAGACCAAGAGACCCAGTACTTC. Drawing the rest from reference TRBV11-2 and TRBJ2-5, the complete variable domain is EAGVAQSPRYKIIEKRQSVAFWCNPISGHATLYWYQQILGQGPKLLIQFQNNGVVDDSQLPKDRFSAERLKGVDSTLKIQPAKLEDSAVYLCASSAPGTDQETQYFGPGTRLLVL.

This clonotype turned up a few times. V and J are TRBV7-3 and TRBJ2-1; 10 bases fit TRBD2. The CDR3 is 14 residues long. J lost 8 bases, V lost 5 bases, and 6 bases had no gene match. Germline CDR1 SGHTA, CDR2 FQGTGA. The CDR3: CASSLLAGGHEQFF. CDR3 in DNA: TGTGCCAGCAGCCTATTAGCGGGGGGTCATGAGCAGTTCTTC.

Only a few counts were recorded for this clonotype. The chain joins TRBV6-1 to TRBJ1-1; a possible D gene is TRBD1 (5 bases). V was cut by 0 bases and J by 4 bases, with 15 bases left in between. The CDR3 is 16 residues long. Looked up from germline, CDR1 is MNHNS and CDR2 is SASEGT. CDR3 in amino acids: CASSEALGPFSTEAFF. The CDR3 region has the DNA TGTGCCAGCAGTGAAGCCCTGGGACCGTTCTCCACTGAAGCTTTCTTT.

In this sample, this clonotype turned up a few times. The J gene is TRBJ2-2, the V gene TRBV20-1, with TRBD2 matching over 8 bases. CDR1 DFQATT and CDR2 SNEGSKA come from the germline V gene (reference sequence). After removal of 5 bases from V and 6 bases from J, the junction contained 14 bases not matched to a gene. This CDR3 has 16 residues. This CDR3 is CSALYGRGADAGELFF. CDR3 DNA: TGCAGTGCTCTTTACGGGCGGGGGGCCGACGCCGGGGAGCTGTTTTTT.